This T cell receptor (beta chain) was obtained from a study of vaccination and CD4 T cells after COVID-19. Turning to the study itself: Controls had a CEFX pool, an HIV-1 Nef pool, or no peptide added.

Comments on this clonotype: Its antigen is as yet unknown.

Treatment of the sample: approximately 9-day PBMC culture with coronavirus spike peptide pools or control peptides (ViraFEST assay). ViraFEST grew antigen-specific T cells using peptide pools, then sequenced TCRs. Wells that each held 1.5 million to 2 million PBMCs were cultured with 9.5 to 10 IU/ml IL-2 and approximately 9.6 ug/ml peptide pools. Oncomine TCR Beta short-read sequencing was applied to DNA from cultured CD4+ T cells. Researchers extracted genomic DNA from CD4+ T cells that had been cultured. TCRdb fed the PCR reads into MiXCR, producing one record per CDR3 protein. This table holds around 15,000 distinct CDR3 sequences, roughly 46% found once. The CDR3 is 14 residues long. V lost 5 bases and J 2 bases, leaving 13 bases between the germline ends. Germline loops: CDR1 SGDLS, CDR2 YYNGEE.

Input material: CD4+ T cells from blood, cultured in vitro. The genes are TRBV9 and TRBJ1-2, with D perhaps TRBD1 (5 bases). The origin of this receptor is a human donor who had recovered from COVID-19. CDR3 loop: CASSAGTGNYGYTF. The CDR3 region has the DNA TGTGCCAGCAGTGCCGGGACGGGAAACTATGGCTACACCTTC.